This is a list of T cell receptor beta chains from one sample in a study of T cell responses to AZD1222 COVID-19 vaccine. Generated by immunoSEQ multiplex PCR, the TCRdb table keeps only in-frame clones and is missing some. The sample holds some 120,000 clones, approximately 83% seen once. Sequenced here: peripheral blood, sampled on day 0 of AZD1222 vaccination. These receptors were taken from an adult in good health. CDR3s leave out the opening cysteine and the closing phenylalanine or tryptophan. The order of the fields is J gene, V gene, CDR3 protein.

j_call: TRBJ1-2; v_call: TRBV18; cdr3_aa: ASSPQGDGIGGYT
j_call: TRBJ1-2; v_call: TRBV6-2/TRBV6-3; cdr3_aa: ASSYPGQDYGYT
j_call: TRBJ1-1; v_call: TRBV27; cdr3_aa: ASSLGASLNTEAF
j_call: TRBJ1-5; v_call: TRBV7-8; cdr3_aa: ASSPPGTGYNQPQH
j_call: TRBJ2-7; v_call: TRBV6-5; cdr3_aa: ASRSETVSYEQY
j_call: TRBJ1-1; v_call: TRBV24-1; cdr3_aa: ATSLVGTFYTRNTEAF
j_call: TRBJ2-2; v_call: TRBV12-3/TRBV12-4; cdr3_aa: ASTPGGGELF
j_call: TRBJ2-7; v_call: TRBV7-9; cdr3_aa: ASSLADGEQY
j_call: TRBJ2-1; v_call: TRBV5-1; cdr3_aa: ASSFGGWEGSLAQF
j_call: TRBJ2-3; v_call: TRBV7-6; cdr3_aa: ASSLVPSDSFDTQY
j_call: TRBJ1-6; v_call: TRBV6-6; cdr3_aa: ASSLQGGNSPLH
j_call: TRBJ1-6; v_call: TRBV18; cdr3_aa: ASSPVLTGASSPLH
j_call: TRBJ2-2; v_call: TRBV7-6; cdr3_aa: ASSMGAPNTGELF
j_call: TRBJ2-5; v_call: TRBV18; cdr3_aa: ASSPRQGGGVQETQY
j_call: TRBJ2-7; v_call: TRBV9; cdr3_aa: ASSVEWAGGAEQY
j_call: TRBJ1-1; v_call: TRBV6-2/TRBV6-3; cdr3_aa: ASSYRRQEAF
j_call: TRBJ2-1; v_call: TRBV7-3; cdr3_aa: ASSPRKRGGLGEQF
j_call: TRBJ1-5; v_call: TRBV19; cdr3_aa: ASKRGGNQPQH
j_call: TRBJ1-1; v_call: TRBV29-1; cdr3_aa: SVPVWTGGHTEAF
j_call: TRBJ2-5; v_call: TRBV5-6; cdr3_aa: ASTSSGIETQY
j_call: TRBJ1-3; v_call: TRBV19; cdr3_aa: ASNLQGSGNTIY
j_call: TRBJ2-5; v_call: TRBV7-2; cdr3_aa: ASSLRRALAGSGETQY
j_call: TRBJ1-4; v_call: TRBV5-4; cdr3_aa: ASSLGGTNEKLF
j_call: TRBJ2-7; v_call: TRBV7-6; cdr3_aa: ASSAQGPQIYEQY
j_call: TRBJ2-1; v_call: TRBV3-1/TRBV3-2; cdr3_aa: ASSQKAGSYNEQF
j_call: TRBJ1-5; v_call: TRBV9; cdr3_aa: ASSVEGDSNQPQH
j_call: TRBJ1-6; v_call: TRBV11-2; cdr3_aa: ASSLEGRSLNSPLH
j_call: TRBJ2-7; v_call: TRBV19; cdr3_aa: ASRRGSSEQY
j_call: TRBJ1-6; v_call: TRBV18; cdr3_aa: ASSPETGATPLH
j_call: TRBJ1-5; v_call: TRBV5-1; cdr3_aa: ASSRTGSSNQPQH
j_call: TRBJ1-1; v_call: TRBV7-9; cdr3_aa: ASSLASAYTEAF
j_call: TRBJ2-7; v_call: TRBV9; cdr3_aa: ASSPEGTPTYEQY
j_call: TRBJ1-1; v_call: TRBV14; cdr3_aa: ASSQVTLMDTEAF
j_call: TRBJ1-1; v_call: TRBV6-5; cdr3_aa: ASTLRAGITF
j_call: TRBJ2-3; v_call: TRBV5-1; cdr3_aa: ASSFGGSSTDTQY
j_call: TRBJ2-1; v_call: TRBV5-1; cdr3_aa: ASSRLHEKGGAGAYNEQF
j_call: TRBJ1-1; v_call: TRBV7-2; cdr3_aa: ASSLSPLAGTEAF
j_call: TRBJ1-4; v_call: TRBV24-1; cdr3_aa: ATSDLEGKGFATNEKLF
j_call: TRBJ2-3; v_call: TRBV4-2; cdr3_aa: ASSQENQADTQY
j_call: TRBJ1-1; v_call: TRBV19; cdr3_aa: ASSMSQGAYAF